The rows below give T cell receptor beta chains drawn from one sample of a study of cytomegalovirus exposure and HLA in healthy donors. Libraries were prepared by immunoSEQ multiplex PCR; TCRdb keeps only in-frame clonotypes and omits some of them. In the table there are around 150,000 clones, approximately 72% of which are singletons. Sequencing was done on a sample of PBMCs. The source of these receptors is a woman aged 60 to 75 in good health and CMV-seronegative. Both conserved end residues are part of each CDR3. D genes are given only for firm matches. Clone size is stated in some rows and not others, as once, few, many or a class when expanded.

j_call,v_call,d_call,clone_size,cdr3_aa,cdr3_nt
TRBJ1-3,TRBV5-1,NA,NA,CASSWDNSGNTIYF,TGCGCCAGCAGCTGGGACAATTCTGGAAACACCATATATTTT
TRBJ1-1,TRBV5-1,NA,once,CASSAQGPNTEAFF,TGCGCCAGCAGCGCCCAGGGCCCGAACACTGAAGCTTTCTTT
TRBJ2-1,TRBV12-5,TRBD2,NA,CASGLYGTGGLYNEQFF,TGTGCTAGTGGTTTGTACGGGACGGGAGGCCTCTACAATGAGCAGTTCTTC
TRBJ2-5,TRBV10-3,NA,NA,CASGGGLIGETQYF,TGTGCCTCGGGCGGGGGCCTCATCGGAGAGACCCAGTACTTC
TRBJ2-5,TRBV11-2,TRBD2,NA,CASSLRGLAGDQETQYF,TGTGCCAGCAGCTTGAGGGGACTAGCGGGAGACCAAGAGACCCAGTACTTC
TRBJ2-1,TRBV5-1,NA,NA,CASSLLNGVNEQFF,TGCGCCAGCAGCTTGTTAAACGGGGTCAATGAGCAGTTCTTC
TRBJ1-2,TRBV27,TRBD1,few,CASSLSPLGQIGYTF,TGTGCCAGCAGTCTCTCACCCTTGGGACAGATTGGCTACACCTTC
TRBJ1-1,TRBV5-1,NA,few,CASSLSRGAGNTEAFF,TGCGCCAGCAGCCTTAGCCGGGGGGCAGGGAACACTGAAGCTTTCTTT
TRBJ1-4,TRBV2,NA,NA,CASTSPAGLGNEKLFF,TGTGCCAGCACCTCCCCGGCGGGTTTAGGTAATGAAAAACTGTTTTTT
TRBJ1-1,TRBV2,NA,NA,CASSYWAGGRAEAFF,TGTGCCAGCAGCTACTGGGCGGGGGGCCGGGCTGAAGCTTTCTTT
TRBJ1-1,TRBV6-5,TRBD1,NA,CASSFSQGAPLF,TGTGCCAGCAGTTTCTCCCAGGGGGCGCCCCTCTTT
TRBJ2-5,TRBV9,NA,once,CASSVAIGLETQYF,TGTGCCAGCAGCGTAGCAATTGGGCTAGAGACCCAGTACTTC
TRBJ1-1,TRBV6-5,NA,once,CASRRGAGGEAFF,TGTGCCAGCAGGCGCGGAGCCGGGGGTGAAGCTTTCTTT
TRBJ1-6,TRBV21-1,NA,few,CASSNAAGTGDNSPLHF,TGTGCCAGCAGCAATGCTGCGGGGACAGGGGATAATTCACCCCTCCACTTT
TRBJ2-2,TRBV28,TRBD2,NA,CASSLAGVKAGELFF,TGTGCCAGCAGTTTAGCGGGAGTGAAGGCCGGGGAGCTGTTTTTT
TRBJ2-3,TRBV9,TRBD2,NA,CASSASGGRGTDTQYF,TGTGCCAGCAGCGCTAGCGGGGGACGCGGCACAGATACGCAGTATTTT
TRBJ2-2,TRBV5-4,TRBD2,few,CASSLAGGVGELFF,TGTGCCAGCAGCTTGGCGGGGGGTGTCGGGGAGCTGTTTTTT
TRBJ1-2,TRBV19,NA,few,CASSVNTNYGYTF,TGTGCCAGTAGTGTCAACACTAACTATGGCTACACCTTC
TRBJ2-1,TRBV6-6,TRBD2,NA,CASSLADNEQFF,TGTGCCAGCAGCCTAGCGGACAATGAGCAGTTCTTC
TRBJ2-2,TRBV27,NA,NA,CASSLSLANTGELFF,TGTGCCAGCAGTTTATCGTTAGCGAACACCGGGGAGCTGTTTTTT
TRBJ1-1,TRBV5-1,NA,NA,CASRLGEVRTEAFF,TGCGCCAGCAGGCTCGGGGAGGTAAGAACTGAAGCTTTCTTT
TRBJ2-7,TRBV19,NA,NA,CASKPRGSESYEQYF,TGTGCCAGCAAGCCTCGAGGCAGCGAGAGCTACGAGCAGTACTTC
TRBJ2-3,TRBV11-2,TRBD2,NA,CASSLGTSATDTQYF,TGTGCCAGCAGCTTGGGGACTAGCGCCACAGATACGCAGTATTTT
TRBJ1-1,TRBV29-1,NA,few,CSVDVGGMNTEAFF,TGCAGCGTTGACGTGGGGGGGATGAACACTGAAGCTTTCTTT
TRBJ1-2,TRBV28,NA,NA,CASSSAPGLDHYGYTF,TGTGCCAGCAGTTCTGCCCCGGGACTGGACCACTATGGCTACACCTTC
TRBJ2-2,TRBV11-3,NA,NA,CASSLVRAGELFF,TGTGCCAGCAGCTTAGTCCGAGCCGGGGAGCTGTTTTTT
TRBJ2-3,TRBV20-1,NA,NA,CSARYGHTQYF,TGCAGTGCTAGATACGGTCATACGCAGTATTTT
TRBJ2-3,TRBV12-5,NA,NA,CASGLTGKSTDTQYF,TGTGCTAGTGGTTTGACAGGGAAAAGCACAGATACGCAGTATTTT
TRBJ2-3,TRBV5-4,TRBD1,NA,CASSRYPVRDRSTDTQYF,TGTGCCAGCAGCCGATACCCCGTCAGGGACAGAAGCACAGATACGCAGTATTTT
TRBJ1-4,TRBV6-5,NA,NA,CASSDSVEKLFF,TGTGCCAGCAGCGACAGCGTTGAAAAACTGTTTTTT
TRBJ2-5,TRBV2,NA,NA,CASSENSPRETQYF,TGTGCCAGCAGTGAAAACTCCCCCCGCGAGACCCAGTACTTC
TRBJ1-5,TRBV7-8,NA,NA,CASSLGRQWASQPQHF,TGTGCCAGCAGCTTAGGGAGGCAGTGGGCTAGTCAGCCCCAGCATTTT
TRBJ1-5,TRBV28,NA,NA,CASRPDIVQPQHF,TGTGCCAGCAGGCCGGACATCGTTCAGCCCCAGCATTTT
TRBJ2-2,TRBV5-4,NA,NA,CASNLRGMTGELFF,TGTGCCAGCAACTTGAGGGGGATGACCGGGGAGCTGTTTTTT
TRBJ1-5,TRBV19,NA,NA,CASRPQGNSNQPQHF,TGTGCCAGTAGACCACAGGGAAATAGCAATCAGCCCCAGCATTTT
TRBJ2-1,TRBV29-1,TRBD1,NA,CSVADRVGNEQFF,TGCAGCGTTGCTGACAGGGTGGGCAATGAGCAGTTCTTC
TRBJ1-2,TRBV6-5,TRBD1,NA,CASSYSRDRGDGYTF,TGTGCCAGCAGTTACTCCAGGGACAGGGGTGATGGCTACACCTTC
TRBJ1-3,TRBV28,TRBD1,NA,CASSSEDRGPGNTIYF,TGTGCCAGCAGTTCTGAGGACAGGGGCCCTGGAAACACCATATATTTT
TRBJ2-1,TRBV5-5,TRBD2,NA,CASSLAAILAGDEQFF,TGTGCCAGCAGCTTGGCTGCTATACTAGCGGGAGATGAGCAGTTCTTC
TRBJ2-7,TRBV5-1,TRBD2,NA,CASSWAGGEGLEQYF,TGCGCCAGCAGCTGGGCAGGAGGGGAGGGGCTCGAGCAGTACTTC
TRBJ2-3,TRBV5-4,TRBD1,NA,CASSPRQGASTDTQYF,TGTGCCAGCAGCCCCAGACAGGGTGCAAGCACAGATACGCAGTATTTT
TRBJ2-7,TRBV19,TRBD1,NA,CASRDRGGWLHEQYF,TGTGCCAGCAGGGACAGGGGAGGGTGGTTACACGAGCAGTACTTC
TRBJ1-1,TRBV9,NA,once,CASSVVAENTEAFF,TGTGCCAGCAGCGTAGTTGCGGAGAACACTGAAGCTTTCTTT
TRBJ2-3,TRBV7-2,TRBD2,NA,CASRLTSGGANTQYF,TGTGCCAGCAGGCTCACTAGCGGGGGTGCGAATACGCAGTATTTT
TRBJ2-4,TRBV18,NA,NA,CASSLPGVARNIQYF,TGTGCCAGCTCACTCCCCGGGGTAGCGCGGAACATTCAGTACTTC
TRBJ1-1,TRBV5-4,NA,NA,CASSSDLNTEAFF,TGTGCCAGCAGCTCAGATTTGAACACTGAAGCTTTCTTT
TRBJ1-2,TRBV5-1,NA,few,CASSLDDRYGYTF,TGCGCCAGCAGCCTTGACGACAGGTATGGCTACACCTTC
TRBJ2-7,TRBV29-1,NA,NA,CSVGFGQGSEQYF,TGCAGCGTTGGGTTTGGGCAGGGTAGCGAGCAGTACTTC
TRBJ2-7,TRBV19,NA,once,CASSVGSPPRGYEQYF,TGTGCCAGTAGTGTAGGTTCTCCGCCGCGGGGCTACGAGCAGTACTTC
TRBJ2-3,TRBV5-6,NA,NA,CASSRLGSSTDTQYF,TGTGCCAGCAGCCGGCTGGGCAGTAGCACAGATACGCAGTATTTT
TRBJ2-5,TRBV7-3,TRBD2,NA,CASSTGRGETQYF,TGTGCCAGCAGCACCGGGCGGGGGGAGACCCAGTACTTC
TRBJ1-6,TRBV25-1,NA,few,CASSGGGTSSYNSPLHF,TGTGCCAGCAGTGGTGGGGGGACGAGCTCCTATAATTCACCCCTCCACTTT
TRBJ1-1,TRBV25-1,TRBD1,NA,CASSAATGENTEAFF,TGTGCCAGCAGTGCTGCGACAGGGGAGAACACTGAAGCTTTCTTT
TRBJ2-5,TRBV9,TRBD2,NA,CASSRSGAGLETQYF,TGTGCCAGCAGCCGGAGTGGAGCGGGATTGGAGACCCAGTACTTC
TRBJ2-5,TRBV29-1,TRBD1,few,CSVSEGTGQETQYF,TGCAGCGTTTCTGAGGGGACAGGCCAAGAGACCCAGTACTTC
TRBJ1-5,TRBV6-5,TRBD1,NA,CASRATGGYQPQHF,TGTGCCAGCAGAGCGACAGGGGGCTATCAGCCCCAGCATTTT
TRBJ2-3,TRBV23-1,NA,once,CASSQSIDTQYF,TGCGCCAGCAGTCAATCTATAGATACGCAGTATTTT
TRBJ1-2,TRBV25-1,NA,NA,CASRATGANYGYTF,TGTGCCAGCAGAGCCACGGGAGCGAACTATGGCTACACCTTC
TRBJ2-3,TRBV5-1,TRBD1,NA,CASSFRDSGTDTQYF,TGCGCCAGCAGCTTTCGGGACAGCGGCACAGATACGCAGTATTTT
TRBJ1-2,TRBV27,NA,once,CASSDGGHDGYTF,TGTGCCAGCAGCGACGGGGGGCACGATGGCTACACCTTC